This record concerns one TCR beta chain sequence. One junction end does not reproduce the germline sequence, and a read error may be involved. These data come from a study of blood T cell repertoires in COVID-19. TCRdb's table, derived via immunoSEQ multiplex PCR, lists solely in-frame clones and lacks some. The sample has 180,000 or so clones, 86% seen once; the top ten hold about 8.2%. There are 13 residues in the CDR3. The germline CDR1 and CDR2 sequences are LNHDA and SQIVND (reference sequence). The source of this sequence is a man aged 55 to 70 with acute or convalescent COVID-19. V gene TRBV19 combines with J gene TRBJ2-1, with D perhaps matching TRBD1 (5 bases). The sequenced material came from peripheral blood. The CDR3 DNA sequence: TGTGCCAGTAGTATAGAGCGACAGTCTGGTTTGATCTTC. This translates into CASSIERQSGLIF.